The rows below give T cell receptor beta chains drawn from one sample of a study of cytomegalovirus exposure and HLA in healthy donors. Generated by immunoSEQ multiplex PCR, the TCRdb table keeps only in-frame clones and is missing some. The sample has about 140,000 clones; roughly 76% are singletons. The specimen sequenced was PBMCs. These receptors originate from a female donor in good health and CMV-seronegative. The CDR3 runs from the conserved cysteine through the conserved F or W. Fields, in order: V gene, D gene, J gene, clone size, CDR3 protein, CDR3 DNA. The D gene is left open where the match is weak. The listing skips clone size in some rows; elsewhere it reads once, few, many or a size class.

TRBV28	.	TRBJ2-1	once	CASSDSGTVHNEQFF	TGTGCCAGCAGTGACTCGGGAACAGTACACAATGAGCAGTTCTTC
TRBV5-1	TRBD1	TRBJ2-7	once	CASSLAPGQDSSYEQYF	TGCGCCAGCAGCTTGGCACCGGGACAGGATTCCTCCTACGAGCAGTACTTC
TRBV2	.	TRBJ2-3	.	CASGYGGADTQYF	TGTGCCAGCGGTTATGGGGGCGCAGATACGCAGTATTTT
TRBV9	.	TRBJ2-7	.	CASSVDHSYEQYF	TGTGCCAGCAGCGTAGACCACAGCTACGAGCAGTACTTC
TRBV28	.	TRBJ2-5	.	CASSSPGVGNGETQYF	TGTGCCAGCAGTTCCCCAGGGGTGGGTAATGGAGAGACCCAGTACTTC
TRBV30	TRBD2	TRBJ2-5	.	CASTIRDYRPVGQETQYF	TGTGCCAGCACAATCCGGGACTACAGGCCGGTTGGACAAGAGACCCAGTACTTC
TRBV28	.	TRBJ1-4	.	CASSSTGFSLYGKLFF	TGTGCCAGCAGTTCAACAGGGTTCTCTCTCTATGGAAAACTGTTTTTT
TRBV4-1	.	TRBJ2-1	.	CASSLFSTRNNEQFF	TGCGCCAGCAGCTTGTTCTCTACTAGAAACAATGAGCAGTTCTTC
TRBV27	.	TRBJ1-5	.	CASSDRNSNQPQHF	TGTGCCAGCAGCGACAGGAATAGCAATCAGCCCCAGCATTTT
TRBV5-6	TRBD2	TRBJ2-5	.	CASSAIAGDYQETQYF	TGTGCCAGCAGCGCAATAGCGGGAGATTACCAAGAGACCCAGTACTTC
TRBV7-2	TRBD2	TRBJ2-1	.	CASSWTSGPHNEQFF	TGTGCCAGCAGTTGGACTAGCGGACCCCACAATGAGCAGTTCTTC
TRBV30	TRBD2	TRBJ2-5	.	CAWSVGSGRGETQYF	TGTGCCTGGAGTGTAGGTAGCGGGAGAGGAGAGACCCAGTACTTC
TRBV5-6	.	TRBJ1-4	few	CASSSEKGHDEKLFF	TGTGCCAGCAGCTCAGAAAAGGGGCACGACGAAAAACTGTTTTTT
TRBV5-1	TRBD2	TRBJ2-3	few	CASSIPTSGSDTQYF	TGCGCCAGCAGCATCCCTACTAGCGGGTCAGATACGCAGTATTTT
TRBV5-1	.	TRBJ2-1	.	CASSLGAGAYNEQFF	TGCGCCAGCAGCTTGGGGGCAGGGGCCTACAATGAGCAGTTCTTC
TRBV6-4	TRBD1	TRBJ1-2	.	CASSDSSRGIGYTF	TGTGCCAGCAGTGACTCGTCCAGGGGGATTGGCTACACCTTC
TRBV12-5	.	TRBJ2-1	.	CASGLVLGGSYNEQFF	TGTGCTAGTGGTTTGGTACTAGGGGGCTCCTACAATGAGCAGTTCTTC
TRBV5-1	.	TRBJ1-1	.	CASSAATGGAEAFF	TGCGCCAGCAGCGCGGCAACCGGGGGGGCTGAAGCTTTCTTT
TRBV4-1	TRBD1	TRBJ1-5	few	CASSPTQGVSNQPQHF	TGCGCCAGCAGCCCTACACAGGGGGTGAGCAATCAGCCCCAGCATTTT
TRBV5-1	.	TRBJ2-3	few	CASSRSDSNTDTQYF	TGCGCCAGCAGCCGATCAGATAGCAACACAGATACGCAGTATTTT
TRBV6-5	TRBD2	TRBJ2-5	.	CASTPGLAGGETQYF	TGTGCCAGCACCCCCGGACTAGCGGGCGGGGAGACCCAGTACTTC
TRBV29-1	.	TRBJ2-1	few	CSVSAVSSYNEQFF	TGCAGCGTTTCGGCGGTAAGCTCCTACAATGAGCAGTTCTTC
TRBV4-1	.	TRBJ2-6	once	CASSPREPGANVLTF	TGCGCCAGCTCCCCCCGGGAGCCTGGGGCCAACGTCCTGACTTTC
TRBV18	.	TRBJ2-7	.	CASSGPGHTYEQYF	TGTGCCAGCTCAGGTCCGGGACATACCTACGAGCAGTACTTC